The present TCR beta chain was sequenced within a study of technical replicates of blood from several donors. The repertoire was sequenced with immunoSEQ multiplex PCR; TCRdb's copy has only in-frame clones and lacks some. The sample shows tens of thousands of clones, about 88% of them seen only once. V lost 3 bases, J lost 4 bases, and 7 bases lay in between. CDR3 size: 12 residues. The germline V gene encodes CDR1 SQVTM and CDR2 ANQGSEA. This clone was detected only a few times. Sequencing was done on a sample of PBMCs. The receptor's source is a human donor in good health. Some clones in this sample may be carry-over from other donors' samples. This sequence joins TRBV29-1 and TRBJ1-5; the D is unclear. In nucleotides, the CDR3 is TGCAGCGTTGACGACGGGAATCAGCCCCAGCATTTT. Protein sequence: CSVDDGNQPQHF.